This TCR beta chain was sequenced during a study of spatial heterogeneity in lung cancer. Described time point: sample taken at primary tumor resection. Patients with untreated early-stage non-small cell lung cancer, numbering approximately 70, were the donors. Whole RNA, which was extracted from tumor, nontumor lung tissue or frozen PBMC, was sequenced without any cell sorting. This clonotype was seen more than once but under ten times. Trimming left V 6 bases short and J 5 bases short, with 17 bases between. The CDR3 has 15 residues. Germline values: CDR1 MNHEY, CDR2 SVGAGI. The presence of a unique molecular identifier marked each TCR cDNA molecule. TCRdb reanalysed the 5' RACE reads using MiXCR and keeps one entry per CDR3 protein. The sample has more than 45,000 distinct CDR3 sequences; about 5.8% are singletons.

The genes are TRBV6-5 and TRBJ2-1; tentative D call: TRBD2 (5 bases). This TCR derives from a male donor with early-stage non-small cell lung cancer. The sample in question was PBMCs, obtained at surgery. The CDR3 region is CASSYRGPRDNEQFF. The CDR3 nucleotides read TGTGCCAGCAGCTACAGAGGGCCGCGGGACAATGAGCAGTTCTTC.